One and the same sample provided the 20 T cell receptor beta chains below, sequenced in a study of blood T cell repertoires in COVID-19. Produced via immunoSEQ multiplex PCR; TCRdb's table is partial and in-frame only. The top ten clones hold around 8.3% of a sample with 35,000 to 50,000 clones, roughly 90% of them seen once. Sequenced sample: peripheral blood. These receptors all come from a man aged 60 to 69 with active COVID-19.

The rearrangement links TRBV24-1 to TRBJ2-1; TRBD2 matches 12 bases. V dropped 0 bases and J dropped 4; count of bases not matched to a gene: 15. The CDR3 runs 21 residues. Germline V CDR1 and CDR2: KGHDR, SFDVKD. CDR3 sequence reads: CATSDLGNEVTSGREYNEQFF. In DNA, the CDR3 is TGTGCCACCAGTGATTTGGGTAACGAAGTGACTAGCGGGAGAGAGTACAATGAGCAGTTCTTC.

The rearrangement links TRBV29-1 to TRBJ2-7; D gene ambiguous. The CDR3 runs to 12 residues. CDR1 SQVTM and CDR2 ANQGSEA come from the germline V gene. Between the trimmed V and J ends, which lost 1 base and 3 bases, there was a span of 7 bases. The DNA of the CDR3 is TGCAGCGTTGAAGGTACACACTACGAGCAGTACTTC. It codes for CSVEGTHYEQYF.

The rearrangement links TRBV20-1 to TRBJ1-2, with TRBD1 matching 10 bases. CDR3 size: 14 residues. Trimming took 3 bases from V and 4 from J; bases not matched to a gene: 5. Per the germline V gene, CDR1 is DFQATT and CDR2 is SNEGSKA (reference sequence). The CDR3 reads CSASPRTGGYGYTF. DNA of the CDR3: TGCAGTGCTAGTCCCAGGACAGGGGGCTATGGCTACACCTTC.

V is TRBV2 and J is TRBJ2-2; D gene uncertain. V was shortened by 8 bases and J by 7 bases, with 14 bases between the two germline ends. The CDR3 loop spans 13 amino acids. Germline CDR1 SNHLY, CDR2 FYNNEI. The CDR3 reads CASGPLTFGELFF. CDR3 coding DNA: TGTGCCAGCGGGCCACTTACCTTCGGGGAGCTGTTTTTT.

This CDR3 is CATSRAGGGQETQYF. For the CDR3, the DNA is TGTGCCACCAGCAGAGCTGGGGGGGGACAAGAGACCCAGTACTTC. The chain has TRBV15 and TRBJ2-5, with 7 nucleotides matching TRBD2. The J segment lost 2 bases and the V segment lost 1 base, leaving 4 bases of the junction unmatched. CDR1 is LNHNV, CDR2 YYDKDF, per germline (reference sequence). This CDR3 contains 15 residues.

The rearrangement uses TRBV9 and TRBJ2-5; 8 bases match TRBD1. V trimming: 4 bases; J trimming: 5 bases; junction bases outside the gene matches: 10. The CDR3 is made up of 15 amino acids. Germline-derived CDR1 and CDR2 are SGDLS and YYNGEE. CDR3 loop: CASSSPDRVEETQYF. For the CDR3, the DNA is TGTGCCAGCAGCAGCCCGGACAGGGTCGAGGAGACCCAGTACTTC. The whole variable domain, filled in from reference TRBV9 and TRBJ2-5, reads DSGVTQTPKHLITATGQRVTLRCSPRSGDLSVYWYQQSLDQGLQFLIQYYNGEERAKGNILERFSAQQFPDLHSELNLSSLELGDSALYFCASSSPDRVEETQYFGPGTRLLVL.

The J gene is TRBJ1-1, the V gene TRBV7-2; no firm D call. The CDR3 loop spans 15 amino acids. V lost 1 base and J 0 bases, leaving 9 bases between the germline ends. Looked up from germline, CDR1 is SGHTA and CDR2 is FQGNSA. CDR3 sequence reads: CASSLGQALNTEAFF. DNA for the CDR3: TGTGCCAGCAGCTTAGGGCAGGCCTTGAACACTGAAGCTTTCTTT.

The chain is built from TRBV3-1 (or the pseudogene TRBV3-2) and TRBJ2-5; TRBD2 matches 7 bases. J lost 3 bases, V lost 1 base, and 11 bases had no gene match. This CDR3 spans 17 amino acids. Germline V gene sequence: CDR1 LGHDT, CDR2 YNNKEL (reference sequence). Here the CDR3 reads CASSQVGGTTGKETQYF. CDR3 nucleotide sequence: TGTGCCAGCAGCCAAGTTGGAGGGACTACGGGGAAAGAGACCCAGTACTTC.

The chain is built from TRBV28 and TRBJ2-7, with TRBD1 identical over 9 bases. This CDR3 region has 15 residues. The germline V gene has CDR1 MDHEN and CDR2 SYDVKM. J lost 1 base, V lost 7 bases, and 8 bases had no gene match. The CDR3 loop reads CASKPPDRGSYEQYF. CDR3 nucleotides: TGTGCCAGCAAACCACCCGACAGGGGGTCCTACGAGCAGTACTTC.

This clone was recorded a few times. The chain recombines TRBV7-9 with TRBJ1-2; 7 bases align to TRBD1. With 5 bases clipped from V and 5 bases from J, the junction kept 5 bases outside the gene matches. The CDR3 totals 13 residues. Germline CDR1 reads SEHNR; CDR2 reads FQNEAQ (reference sequence). This CDR3 is CASSTGTVYGYTF. CDR3 in DNA: TGTGCCAGCAGCACCGGGACAGTATATGGCTACACCTTC.

The CDR3 sequence: CASSLGRLAGDYEQYF. Written as DNA, the CDR3 is TGTGCCAGCAGCTTGGGGCGACTAGCGGGGGACTACGAGCAGTACTTC. The chain recombines TRBV5-5 with TRBJ2-7, with TRBD2 matching over 12 bases. The CDR3 length is 16 residues. Losses at the gene ends were 0 bases for V and 3 bases for J; bases not matched to a gene: 4. Germline CDR1 and CDR2: SGHKS and YYEKEE (reference sequence).

This chain's CDR3 is CASSLDRGETEAFF. The CDR3 DNA follows: TGCGCCAGCAGCCTCGACAGGGGGGAAACTGAAGCTTTCTTT. The chain carries TRBV5-1 and TRBJ1-1; 9 bases line up with TRBD1. The CDR3 extends over 14 amino acids. The junction had 6 bases not matched to a gene; V was cut back by 4 bases and J by 5 bases. CDR1 and CDR2 (germline): SGHRS, YFSETQ.

V gene TRBV5-4 combines with J gene TRBJ2-7; D might be TRBD1 (6 bases). The V end lost 7 bases, the J end lost 5 bases, and 10 bases lay between the germline ends. The CDR3 is 11 amino acids. Germline V CDR1 and CDR2: SGHNT, YYREEE (reference sequence). This CDR3 reads CASEGDHEQYF. CDR3 coding DNA: TGTGCCAGCGAGGGGGACCACGAGCAGTACTTC.

V usage is TRBV6-1 and J usage is TRBJ2-2, with D possibly matching TRBD2 (5 bases). CDR1 MNHNS and CDR2 SASEGT come from the germline V gene. Trimming pared 5 bases from V and 4 bases from J, leaving 14 bases between. The CDR3 is 15 amino acids. The CDR3 DNA follows: TGTGCCAGCAGTCCGACCCTAGCTACCACCGGGGAGCTGTTTTTT. Residues: CASSPTLATTGELFF.

The gene calls are TRBV4-1 and TRBJ2-7; D is possibly TRBD1 (5 bases). Germline V gene sequence: CDR1 MGHRA, CDR2 YSYEKL. V gave up 1 base and J gave up 4 bases, with 14 bases separating them. This CDR3 is 15 amino acids long. For the CDR3, the DNA is TGCGCCAGCAGCCAAGTTTTGGACACAGCATACGAGCAGTACTTC. Translated: CASSQVLDTAYEQYF.

The chain combines TRBV4-1 with TRBJ2-1; 8 nucleotides match TRBD2. CDR1 MGHRA and CDR2 YSYEKL come from the germline V gene. Losses at the gene ends were 6 bases for V and 8 bases for J; bases not matched to a gene: 15. This CDR3 is 16 amino acids long. CDR3: CASSLIGLAVGDEQFF. CDR3 DNA: TGCGCCAGCAGTCTTATAGGACTAGCCGTGGGGGATGAGCAGTTCTTC.

This chain uses TRBV11-2 with TRBJ2-1; 7 nucleotides match TRBD2. The trim removed 2 bases at V and 6 bases at J, leaving 10 bases unmatched. This CDR3 spans 16 amino acids. CDR1 SGHAT and CDR2 FQNNGV come from the germline V gene. CDR3 DNA: TGTGCCAGCAGCTTACTACCGGGACTACAGACCAATGAGCAGTTCTTC. Translation gives CASSLLPGLQTNEQFF.

The chain is built from TRBV9 and TRBJ2-3, with a possible D match to TRBD1 (7 bases). CDR1 is SGDLS, CDR2 YYNGEE, per germline. Deletions cut 2 bases from V and 6 bases from J, with 13 bases between. This CDR3 is 14 amino acids long. CDR3 sequence (DNA): TGTGCCAGCAGCGTCAGGGCAGGGGGGGATACGCAGTATTTT. Its translation is CASSVRAGGDTQYF.

The chain couples TRBV12-3 or TRBV12-4 to TRBJ1-2, with D perhaps matching TRBD1 (5 bases). Trimming took off 5 bases at V and 5 bases at J, with 9 bases between the two ends. The CDR3 runs to 12 residues. CDR3 in DNA: TGTGCCAGCAGTATGCAGGGTTATGGCTACACCTTC. It translates to CASSMQGYGYTF.

The chain uses TRBV11-2 and TRBJ2-1, with a tentative D call TRBD2 (5 bases). V shed 1 base and J shed 9 bases, with 16 bases lying between them. The CDR3 loop spans 15 amino acids. Germline assignment: CDR1 SGHAT and CDR2 FQNNGV. This CDR3 is CASSLGQDQSGEQFF. For the CDR3, the DNA is TGTGCCAGCAGCTTAGGGCAGGATCAGAGCGGTGAGCAGTTCTTC.